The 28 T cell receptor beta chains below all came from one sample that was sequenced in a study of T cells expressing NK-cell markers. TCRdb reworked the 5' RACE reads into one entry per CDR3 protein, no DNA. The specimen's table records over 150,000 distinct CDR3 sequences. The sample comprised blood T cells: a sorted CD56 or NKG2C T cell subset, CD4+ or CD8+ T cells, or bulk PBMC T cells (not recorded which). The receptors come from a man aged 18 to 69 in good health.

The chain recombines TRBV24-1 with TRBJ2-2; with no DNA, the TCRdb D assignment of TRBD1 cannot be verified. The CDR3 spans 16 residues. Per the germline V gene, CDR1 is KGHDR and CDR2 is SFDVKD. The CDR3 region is CATSDGDRGRTGELFF.

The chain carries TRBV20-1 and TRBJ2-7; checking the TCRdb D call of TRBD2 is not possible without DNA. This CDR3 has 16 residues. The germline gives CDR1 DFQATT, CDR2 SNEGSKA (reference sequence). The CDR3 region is CSANGRVRLANPEQYF.

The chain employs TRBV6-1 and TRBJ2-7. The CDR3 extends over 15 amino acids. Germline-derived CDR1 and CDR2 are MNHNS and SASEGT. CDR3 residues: CASSESGIGYYEQYF.

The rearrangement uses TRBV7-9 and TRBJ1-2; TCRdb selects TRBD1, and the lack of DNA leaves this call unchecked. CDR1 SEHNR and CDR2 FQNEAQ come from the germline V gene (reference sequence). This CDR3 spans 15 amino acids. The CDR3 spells CASSPPGQAYYGYTF.

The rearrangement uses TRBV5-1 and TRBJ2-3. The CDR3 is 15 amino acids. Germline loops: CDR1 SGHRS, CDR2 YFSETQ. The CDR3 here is CASSLSGTSTDTQYF. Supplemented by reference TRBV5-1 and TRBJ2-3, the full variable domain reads KAGVTQTPRYLIKTRGQQVTLSCSPISGHRSVSWYQQTPGQGLQFLFEYFSETQRNKGNFPGRFSGRQFSNSRSEMNVSTLELGDSALYLCASSLSGTSTDTQYFGPGTRLTVL.

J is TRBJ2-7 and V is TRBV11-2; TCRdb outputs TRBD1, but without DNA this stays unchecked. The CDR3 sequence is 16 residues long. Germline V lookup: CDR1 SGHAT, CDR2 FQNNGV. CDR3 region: CASSDPPSTASYEQYF.

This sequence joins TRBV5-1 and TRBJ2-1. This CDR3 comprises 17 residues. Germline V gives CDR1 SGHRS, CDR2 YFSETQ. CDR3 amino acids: CASSLAGEQYLHNEQFF.

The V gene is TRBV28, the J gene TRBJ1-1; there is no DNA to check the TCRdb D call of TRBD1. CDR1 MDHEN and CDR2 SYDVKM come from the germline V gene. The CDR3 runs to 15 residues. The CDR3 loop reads CASSPPGQINTEAFF.

CDR3 loop: CASSPRQGGQPQHF. The chain couples TRBV28 to TRBJ1-5; TCRdb returns TRBD1, unconfirmable since there is no DNA. CDR1 and CDR2 (germline): MDHEN, SYDVKM. This CDR3 has 14 amino acids.

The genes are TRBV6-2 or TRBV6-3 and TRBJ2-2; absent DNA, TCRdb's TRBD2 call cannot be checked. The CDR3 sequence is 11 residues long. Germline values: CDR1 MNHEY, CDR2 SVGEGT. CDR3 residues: CASVGPGELFF.

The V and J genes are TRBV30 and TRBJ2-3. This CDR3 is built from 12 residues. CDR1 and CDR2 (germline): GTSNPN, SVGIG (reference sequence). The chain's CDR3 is CAWSNVGDTQYF.

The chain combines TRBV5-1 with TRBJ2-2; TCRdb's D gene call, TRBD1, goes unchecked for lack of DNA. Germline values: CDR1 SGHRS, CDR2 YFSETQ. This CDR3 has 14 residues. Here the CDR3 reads CASRGPDGAGELFF.

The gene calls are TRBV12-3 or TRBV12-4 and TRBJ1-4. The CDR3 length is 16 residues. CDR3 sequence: CASSPKAFLPGEKLFF.

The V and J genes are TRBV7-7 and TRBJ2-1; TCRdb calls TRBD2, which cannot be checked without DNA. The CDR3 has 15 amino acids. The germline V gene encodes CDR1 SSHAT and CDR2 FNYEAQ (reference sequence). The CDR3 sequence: CASSLGSGGANEQFF. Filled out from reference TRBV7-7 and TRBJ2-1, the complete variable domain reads GAGVSQSPRYKVTKRGQDVTLRCDPISSHATLYWYQQALGQGPEFLTYFNYEAQPDKSGLPSDRFSAERPEGSISTLTIQRTEQRDSAMYRCASSLGSGGANEQFFGPGTRLTVL.

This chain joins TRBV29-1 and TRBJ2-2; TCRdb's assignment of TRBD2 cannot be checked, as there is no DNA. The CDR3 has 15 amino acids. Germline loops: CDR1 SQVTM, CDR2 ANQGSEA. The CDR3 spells CSVSSGVYDTGELFF.

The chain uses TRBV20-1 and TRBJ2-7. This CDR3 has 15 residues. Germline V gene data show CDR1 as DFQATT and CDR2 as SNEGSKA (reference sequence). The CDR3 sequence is CSAEDDGGSSYEQYF.

CDR3: CASSSGGGGSSYEQYF. The rearrangement links TRBV7-6 to TRBJ2-7; TCRdb's D call, TRBD2, is unchecked because there is no DNA. The CDR3 has 16 residues. The germline V gene has CDR1 SGHVS and CDR2 FNYEAQ.

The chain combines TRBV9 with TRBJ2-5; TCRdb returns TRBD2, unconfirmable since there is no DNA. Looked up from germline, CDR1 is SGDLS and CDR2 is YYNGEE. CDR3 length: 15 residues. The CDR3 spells CASSAYSGEQETQYF.

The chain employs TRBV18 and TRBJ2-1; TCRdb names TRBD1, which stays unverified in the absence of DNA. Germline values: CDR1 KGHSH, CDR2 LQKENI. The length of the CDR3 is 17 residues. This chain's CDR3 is CASGTLGGLHSYNEQFF.

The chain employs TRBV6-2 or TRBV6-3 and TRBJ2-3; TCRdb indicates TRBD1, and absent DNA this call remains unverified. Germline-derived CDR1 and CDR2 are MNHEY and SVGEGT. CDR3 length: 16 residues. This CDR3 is CASSYSSGAVTDTQYF.

The CDR3 protein is CASSFASGGWYQETQYF. The V gene is TRBV5-1, the J gene TRBJ2-5; TCRdb's assignment of TRBD2 cannot be checked, as there is no DNA. CDR1 SGHRS and CDR2 YFSETQ come from the germline V gene. There are 17 residues in the CDR3.

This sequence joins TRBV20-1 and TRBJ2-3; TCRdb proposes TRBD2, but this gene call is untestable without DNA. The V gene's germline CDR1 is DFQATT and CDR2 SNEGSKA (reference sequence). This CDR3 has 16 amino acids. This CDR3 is CSARNWGGGDTDTQYF.

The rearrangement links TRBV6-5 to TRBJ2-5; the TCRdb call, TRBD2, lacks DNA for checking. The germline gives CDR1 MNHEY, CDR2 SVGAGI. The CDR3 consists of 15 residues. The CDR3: CASSSGLAGKETQYF.

CDR3 residues: CASTSSSETYEQYF. This rearrangement joins TRBV28 to TRBJ2-7; the D call from TCRdb, TRBD2, cannot be confirmed without DNA. Germline CDR1 reads MDHEN; CDR2 reads SYDVKM. This CDR3 is 14 amino acids long.

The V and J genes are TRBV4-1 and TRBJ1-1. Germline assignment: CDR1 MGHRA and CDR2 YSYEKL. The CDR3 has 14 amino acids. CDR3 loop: CASSQEGGRKKAFF.

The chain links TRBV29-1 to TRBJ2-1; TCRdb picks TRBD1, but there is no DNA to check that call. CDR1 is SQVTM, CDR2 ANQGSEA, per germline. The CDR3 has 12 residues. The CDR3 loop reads CSVPRAYNEQFF.

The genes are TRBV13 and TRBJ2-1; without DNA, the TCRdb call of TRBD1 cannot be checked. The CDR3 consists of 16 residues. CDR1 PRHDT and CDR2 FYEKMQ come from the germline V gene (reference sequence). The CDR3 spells CASSLQLGPLYNEQFF.

The chain's CDR3 is CASSLVGRGPTEAFF. The gene calls are TRBV12-3 or TRBV12-4 and TRBJ1-1; checking the TCRdb D call of TRBD1 is not possible without DNA. CDR3 length equals 15 residues.